This T cell receptor beta chain derives from a study of early T cells in non-severe SARS-CoV-2 infection. The CDR3 contains 11 residues. V was pared by 3 bases and J by 7 bases, with 4 bases between. CDR1 and CDR2 (germline): ENHRY, SYGVKD. MiXCR, run by TCRdb on the 5' RACE reads, gives a single entry per CDR3 protein. The sample shows fewer than 100,000 distinct CDR3 sequences, 8.5% to 10% of them seen only once. This clonotype came up a few times. The chain couples TRBV10-3 to TRBJ2-1, with D uncertain. The material sequenced was whole blood. The receptor was derived from an adult who was a healthcare worker with PCR-confirmed SARS-CoV-2 infection or an uninfected control (not recorded which). The DNA for the CDR3 is TGTGCCATCAGTGACCAGAATGAGCAGTTCTTC. Residues: CAISDQNEQFF.